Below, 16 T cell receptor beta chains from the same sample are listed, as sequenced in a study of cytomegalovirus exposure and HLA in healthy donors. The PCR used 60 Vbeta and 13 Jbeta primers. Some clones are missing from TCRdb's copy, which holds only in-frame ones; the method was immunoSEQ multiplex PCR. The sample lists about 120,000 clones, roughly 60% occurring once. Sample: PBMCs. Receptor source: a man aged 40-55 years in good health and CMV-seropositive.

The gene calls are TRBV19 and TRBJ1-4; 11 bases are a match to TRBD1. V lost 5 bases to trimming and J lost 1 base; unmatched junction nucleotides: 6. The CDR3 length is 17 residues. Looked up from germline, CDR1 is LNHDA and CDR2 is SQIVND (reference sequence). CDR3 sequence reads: CASSSGQGARTNEKLFF. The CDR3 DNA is TGTGCCAGTAGTTCAGGACAGGGGGCCAGAACTAATGAAAAACTGTTTTTT.

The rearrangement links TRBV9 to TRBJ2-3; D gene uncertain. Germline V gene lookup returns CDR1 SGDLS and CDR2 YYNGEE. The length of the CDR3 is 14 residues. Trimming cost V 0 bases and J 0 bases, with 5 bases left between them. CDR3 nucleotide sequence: TGTGCCAGCAGCGTAGAAGCTAGCACAGATACGCAGTATTTT. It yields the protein CASSVEASTDTQYF.

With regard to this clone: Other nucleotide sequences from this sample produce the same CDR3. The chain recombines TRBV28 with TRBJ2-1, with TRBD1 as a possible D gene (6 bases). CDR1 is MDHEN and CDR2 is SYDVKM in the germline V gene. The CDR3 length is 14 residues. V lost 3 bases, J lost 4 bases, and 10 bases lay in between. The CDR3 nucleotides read TGTGCCAGCAGTTTCCTTACAGGGTACAATGAGCAGTTCTTC. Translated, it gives CASSFLTGYNEQFF.

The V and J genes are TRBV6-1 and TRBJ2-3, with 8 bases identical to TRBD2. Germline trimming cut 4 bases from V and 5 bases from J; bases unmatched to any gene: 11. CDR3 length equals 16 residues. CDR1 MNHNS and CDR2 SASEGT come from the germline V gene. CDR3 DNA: TGTGCCAGCAGTGTAAGACTAGCGAGGGGGGGAGATACGCAGTATTTT. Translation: CASSVRLARGGDTQYF.

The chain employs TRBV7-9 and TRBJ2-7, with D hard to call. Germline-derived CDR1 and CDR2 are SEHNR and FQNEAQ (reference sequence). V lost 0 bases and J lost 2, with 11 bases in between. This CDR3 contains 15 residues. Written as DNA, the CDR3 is TGTGCCAGCAGCTTAGCGGCAGGATCCGCCTACGAGCAGTACTTC. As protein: CASSLAAGSAYEQYF. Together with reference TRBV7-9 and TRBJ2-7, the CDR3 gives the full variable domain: DTGVSQNPRHKITKRGQNVTFRCDPISEHNRLYWYRQTLGQGPEFLTYFQNEAQLEKSRLLSDRFSAERPKGSFSTLEIQRTEQGDSAMYLCASSLAAGSAYEQYFGPGTRLTVT.

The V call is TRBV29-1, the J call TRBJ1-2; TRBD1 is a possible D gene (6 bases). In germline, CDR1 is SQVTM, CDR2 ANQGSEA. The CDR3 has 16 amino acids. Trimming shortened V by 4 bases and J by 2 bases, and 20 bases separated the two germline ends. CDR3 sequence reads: CSVVDPTGSRNYGYTF. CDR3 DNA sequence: TGCAGCGTTGTCGACCCCACAGGGTCCCGAAACTATGGCTACACCTTC.

The CDR3 DNA follows: TGTGCCAGCAGTCCCACCCCACCAGGGTACGAGCAGTACTTC. Its translation is CASSPTPPGYEQYF. This sequence joins TRBV6-5 and TRBJ2-7; D might be TRBD1 (5 bases). With 5 bases removed from V and 4 bases from J, the gap between germline ends came to 15 bases. This CDR3 spans 14 amino acids. The germline V gene encodes CDR1 MNHEY and CDR2 SVGAGI.

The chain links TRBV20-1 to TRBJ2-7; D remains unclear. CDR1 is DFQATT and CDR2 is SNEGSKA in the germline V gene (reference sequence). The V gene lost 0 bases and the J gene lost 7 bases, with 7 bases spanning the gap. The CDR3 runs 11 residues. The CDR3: CSAREWREQYF. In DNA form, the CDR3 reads TGCAGTGCTAGAGAGTGGCGGGAGCAGTACTTC.

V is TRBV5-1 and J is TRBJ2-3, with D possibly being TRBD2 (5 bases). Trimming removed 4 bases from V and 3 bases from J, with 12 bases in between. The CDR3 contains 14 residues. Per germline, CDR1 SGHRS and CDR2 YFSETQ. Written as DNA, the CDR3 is TGCGCCAGCAGCCAAGGACTTATAACAGATACGCAGTATTTT. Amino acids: CASSQGLITDTQYF. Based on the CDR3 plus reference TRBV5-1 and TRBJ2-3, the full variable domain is KAGVTQTPRYLIKTRGQQVTLSCSPISGHRSVSWYQQTPGQGLQFLFEYFSETQRNKGNFPGRFSGRQFSNSRSEMNVSTLELGDSALYLCASSQGLITDTQYFGPGTRLTVL.

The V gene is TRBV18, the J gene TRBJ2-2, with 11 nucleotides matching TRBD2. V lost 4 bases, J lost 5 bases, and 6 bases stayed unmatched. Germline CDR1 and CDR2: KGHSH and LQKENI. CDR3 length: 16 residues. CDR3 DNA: TGTGCCAGCTCACTGACTAGCGGGATAACAACCGGGGAGCTGTTTTTT. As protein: CASSLTSGITTGELFF.

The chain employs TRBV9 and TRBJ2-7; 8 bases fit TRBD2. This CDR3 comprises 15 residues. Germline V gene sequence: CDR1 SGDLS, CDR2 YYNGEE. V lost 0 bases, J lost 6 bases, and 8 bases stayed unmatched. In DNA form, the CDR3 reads TGTGCCAGCAGCGTAGGACCGGGGGGGCCGGGCGAGCAGTACTTC. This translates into CASSVGPGGPGEQYF.

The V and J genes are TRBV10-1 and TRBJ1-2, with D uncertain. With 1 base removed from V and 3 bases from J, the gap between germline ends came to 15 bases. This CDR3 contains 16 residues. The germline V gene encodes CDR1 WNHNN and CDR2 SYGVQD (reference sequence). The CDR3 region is CASSEFRRLVHYGYTF. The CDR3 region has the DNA TGCGCCAGCAGTGAGTTTCGGCGGCTTGTTCACTATGGCTACACCTTC.

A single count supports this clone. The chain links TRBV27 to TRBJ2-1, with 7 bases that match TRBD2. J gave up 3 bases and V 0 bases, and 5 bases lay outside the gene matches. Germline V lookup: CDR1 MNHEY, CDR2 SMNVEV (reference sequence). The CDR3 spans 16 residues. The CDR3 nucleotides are TGTGCCAGCAGTTTATCGTCGGGGACTATCTACAATGAGCAGTTCTTC. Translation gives CASSLSSGTIYNEQFF.

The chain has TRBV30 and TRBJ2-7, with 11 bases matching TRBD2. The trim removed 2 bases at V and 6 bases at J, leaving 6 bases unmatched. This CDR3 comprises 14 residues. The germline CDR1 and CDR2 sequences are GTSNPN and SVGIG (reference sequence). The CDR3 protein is CAWSTLAGGSEQYF. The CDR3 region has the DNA TGTGCCTGGAGTACGTTAGCGGGAGGGAGCGAGCAGTACTTC.

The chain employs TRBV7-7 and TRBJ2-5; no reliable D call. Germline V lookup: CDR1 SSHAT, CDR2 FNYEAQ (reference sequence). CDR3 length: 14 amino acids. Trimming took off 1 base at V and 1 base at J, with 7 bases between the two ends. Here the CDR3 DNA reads TGTGCCAGCAGCTTAGGTTCGGGCCAAGAGACCCAGTACTTC. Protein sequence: CASSLGSGQETQYF. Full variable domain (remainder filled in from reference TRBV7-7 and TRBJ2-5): GAGVSQSPRYKVTKRGQDVTLRCDPISSHATLYWYQQALGQGPEFLTYFNYEAQPDKSGLPSDRFSAERPEGSISTLTIQRTEQRDSAMYRCASSLGSGQETQYFGPGTRLLVL.

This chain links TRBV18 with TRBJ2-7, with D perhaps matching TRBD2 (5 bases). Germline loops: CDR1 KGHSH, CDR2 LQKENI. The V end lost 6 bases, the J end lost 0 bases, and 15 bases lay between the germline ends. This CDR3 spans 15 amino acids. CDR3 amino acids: CASSPRVSGSYEQYF. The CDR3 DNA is TGTGCCAGCTCTCCGCGGGTGAGCGGCTCCTACGAGCAGTACTTC.